This TCR beta chain emerged from a study of cytomegalovirus exposure and HLA in healthy donors. V lost 7 bases to trimming and J lost 4 bases; unmatched junction nucleotides: 7. Germline V gene data show CDR1 as SNHLY and CDR2 as FYNNEI. This CDR3 region has 15 residues. In its sample, this clone was seen a few times. PCR employed 60 Vbeta and 13 Jbeta primers. The protocol was immunoSEQ multiplex PCR, while the TCRdb copy is restricted to in-frame clones and leaves out a portion. In the table there are 150,000 or so clones, nearly 70% of which are singletons. Nominally healthy donors provided the samples, though records likely missed some immune exposures.

Specimen: PBMCs. The sequence was obtained from a man aged 30 to 45 in good health and CMV-seropositive. The gene calls are TRBV2 and TRBJ2-7; 13 bases map to TRBD2. CDR3 protein: CASNLGLAGVYEQYF. The CDR3, as DNA: TGTGCCAGCAACCTCGGACTAGCGGGAGTATACGAGCAGTACTTC.